The 8 T cell receptor beta chains given below trace back to one sample, sequenced in a study of cytomegalovirus exposure and HLA in healthy donors (dated by TCRdb to 2016 to 2017). The library came from the immunoSEQ multiplex PCR assay. For the multiplex PCR, a mixture combining 60 forward primers for TCR Vbeta segments and 13 reverse primers for TCR Jbeta segments was used. TCRdb mirrors the immuneACCESS table, restricted to in-frame sequences. Some clones are absent from its copies; in checked studies, under half trace to an unresolved V gene, and the reason for the others is unknown. This sample holds about 100,000 clones; about 79% were observed only once. The ten largest clones capture about 1.2% of the sample. Sample: PBMCs. The receptor set was obtained from a woman under 30 in good health and CMV-seronegative.

The chain combines TRBV28 with TRBJ2-1; 8 bases align to TRBD2. This CDR3 has 17 amino acids. J was trimmed by 1 base and V by 5 bases; bases with no gene match: 10. Germline values: CDR1 MDHEN, CDR2 SYDVKM. CDR3 sequence (DNA): TGTGCCAGCAGTACCCGAGGACTAGCAGAGTCCTACAATGAGCAGTTCTTC. Its protein product is CASSTRGLAESYNEQFF.

The chain recombines TRBV19 with TRBJ1-6, with 8 bases lining up with TRBD1. Germline V gene data show CDR1 as LNHDA and CDR2 as SQIVND (reference sequence). Losses at the gene ends were 5 bases for V and 14 bases for J; bases not matched to a gene: 11. The CDR3 is made up of 14 amino acids. This CDR3 reads CASSATGDIVALHF. The CDR3 bases are TGTGCCAGTAGTGCGACAGGGGATATTGTTGCCCTCCACTTT.

The gene calls are TRBV5-1 and TRBJ2-7; 10 bases match TRBD2. Per germline, CDR1 SGHRS and CDR2 YFSETQ. This CDR3 has 16 residues. With 4 bases clipped from V and 2 bases from J, the junction kept 9 bases outside the gene matches. CDR3 nucleotide sequence: TGCGCCAGCAGCATCCTAAGCGGGAGGGCTCCCTACGAGCAGTACTTC. This translates into CASSILSGRAPYEQYF. The full variable domain, with the rest looked up from reference TRBV5-1 and TRBJ2-7, is KAGVTQTPRYLIKTRGQQVTLSCSPISGHRSVSWYQQTPGQGLQFLFEYFSETQRNKGNFPGRFSGRQFSNSRSEMNVSTLELGDSALYLCASSILSGRAPYEQYFGPGTRLTVT.

The chain carries TRBV7-2 and TRBJ2-1, with 9 bases lining up with TRBD1. Trimming at V came to 4 bases and at J to 0 bases, leaving 4 bases not matched to a gene. This CDR3 is 16 amino acids long. Germline lookup yields CDR1 SGHTA and CDR2 FQGNSA. CDR3 DNA: TGTGCCAGCAGCTCAAGACAGGGGGGCTCCTACAATGAGCAGTTCTTC. Translating gives CASSSRQGGSYNEQFF.

The CDR3 nucleotides read TGCAGTGCTAGTAGCGATTCACCCCTCCACTTT. Encoded protein: CSASSDSPLHF. This chain uses TRBV20-1 with TRBJ1-6, with D uncertain. Germline V gene lookup returns CDR1 DFQATT and CDR2 SNEGSKA (reference sequence). This CDR3 spans 11 amino acids. V was shortened by 3 bases and J by 8 bases, with 5 bases between the two germline ends.

The chain combines TRBV5-4 with TRBJ2-7; TRBD1 matches at 9 bases. Germline lookup yields CDR1 SGHNT and CDR2 YYREEE (reference sequence). Unmatched junction bases numbered 3, after V lost 4 bases and J lost 4 bases. The CDR3 length is 13 residues. Written as DNA, the CDR3 is TGTGCCAGCAGCGGCGGGACAGGGTACGAGCAGTACTTC. This gives the protein CASSGGTGYEQYF.

The rearrangement uses TRBV7-3 and TRBJ1-4; D is ambiguous. This CDR3 has 13 residues. Deletions cut 2 bases from V and 8 bases from J, with 9 bases between. Germline assignment: CDR1 SGHTA and CDR2 FQGTGA. CDR3 nucleotide sequence: TGTGCCAGCAGCTTAGTCCGGGGAGAAAAACTGTTTTTT. Amino acids: CASSLVRGEKLFF.

The V gene is TRBV7-9, the J gene TRBJ2-7; 7 nucleotides align to TRBD1. In germline, CDR1 is SEHNR, CDR2 FQNEAQ (reference sequence). The CDR3 spans 14 residues. The V segment lost 2 bases and the J segment 5 bases; nucleotides outside the gene matches: 6. The CDR3 DNA sequence: TGTGCCAGCAGCTTATCGGGACAGCACCACGAGCAGTACTTC. Translation: CASSLSGQHHEQYF.